The 13 T cell receptor beta chains given below trace back to one sample, sequenced in a study of CD8+ T cells in alopecia areata. Extracted RNA was reverse transcribed into cDNA, the sequencing template. Measured with immunoSEQ multiplex PCR; TCRdb has only the in-frame clones, and not every one. The table shows 110,000 or so clones, with around 54% occurring only once. The treatment is: oral pan-JAK inhibitor, 5-10 mg twice daily. The sample here was CD4+ T cells sorted from blood, taken at week 24, from a patient treated with tofacitinib. The receptors were gathered from a human donor with alopecia areata.

The V call is TRBV6-5, the J call TRBJ2-2, with 7 nucleotides matching TRBD1. V lost 6 bases and J lost 3; bases outside the gene matches: 4. The CDR3 spans 14 residues. Per germline, CDR1 MNHEY and CDR2 SVGAGI. The chain's CDR3 is CASRDRWDTGELFF. The CDR3 DNA is TGTGCCAGCAGGGACAGGTGGGACACCGGGGAGCTGTTTTTT.

The chain uses TRBV27 and TRBJ1-2; 7 bases align to TRBD1. The J segment lost 6 bases and the V segment lost 6 bases, leaving 10 bases of the junction unmatched. Germline assignment: CDR1 MNHEY and CDR2 SMNVEV (reference sequence). The CDR3 totals 14 residues. The DNA for the CDR3 is TGTGCCAGCAGCCTGGGACAGTACTCCAATGGCTACACCTTC. Protein: CASSLGQYSNGYTF.

The V gene is TRBV29-1, the J gene TRBJ2-3; 13 bases line up with TRBD2. From germline, CDR1 is SQVTM and CDR2 ANQGSEA. This CDR3 is 15 amino acids long. V lost 4 bases and J lost 3; bases outside the gene matches: 4. In nucleotides, the CDR3 is TGCAGCGTTGCACTAGCGGGGGGGCGGACAGATACGCAGTATTTT. This gives the protein CSVALAGGRTDTQYF.

The chain is built from TRBV27 and TRBJ2-7, with D possibly being TRBD2 (5 bases). Between the trimmed V and J ends, which lost 6 bases and 1 base, there was a span of 13 bases. The CDR3 totals 14 residues. Germline assignment: CDR1 MNHEY and CDR2 SMNVEV (reference sequence). The CDR3 bases are TGTGCCAGCAGACGGGGTATTTTATCCTACGAGCAGTACTTC. This gives the protein CASRRGILSYEQYF.

The J gene is TRBJ1-1, the V gene TRBV7-3; D remains ambiguous. V was shortened by 5 bases and J by 4 bases, with 11 bases between the two germline ends. Germline CDR1 reads SGHTA; CDR2 reads FQGTGA. The length of the CDR3 is 13 residues. The chain's CDR3 is CASSKDTVTEAFF. CDR3 nucleotides: TGTGCCAGCAGCAAAGACACGGTCACTGAAGCTTTCTTT. The full variable domain, its missing parts supplied by reference TRBV7-3 and TRBJ1-1, is GAGVSQTPSNKVTEKGKYVELRCDPISGHTALYWYRQSLGQGPEFLIYFQGTGAADDSGLPNDRFFAVRPEGSVSTLKIQRTERGDSAVYLCASSKDTVTEAFFGQGTRLTVV.

This clone was observed a few times. This chain links TRBV5-1 with TRBJ1-1; 7 bases match TRBD1. Per the germline V gene, CDR1 is SGHRS and CDR2 is YFSETQ. This CDR3 is 13 amino acids long. V was clipped by 5 bases and J by 6 bases; unmatched bases: 7. CDR3 bases: TGCGCCAGCAGACAAGACAGGGAAGCTGAAGCTTTCTTT. Translating gives CASRQDREAEAFF.

CDR3 residues: CASSGTTGAIGYTF. As DNA, the CDR3 is TGTGCCAGCAGTGGAACGACAGGGGCGATTGGCTACACCTTC. The rearrangement joins TRBV2 to TRBJ1-2; 8 bases line up with TRBD1. CDR3 length: 14 amino acids. V shed 4 bases, J shed 7 bases, and the junction held 8 bases outside the gene matches. Germline CDR1 and CDR2: SNHLY and FYNNEI.

This CDR3 reads CSVERPDRVGELFF. The CDR3 nucleotides are TGCAGCGTTGAGAGGCCCGACCGAGTCGGGGAGCTGTTTTTT. The chain has TRBV29-1 and TRBJ2-2; D ambiguous. Between the trimmed V and J ends, which lost 3 bases and 7 bases, there was a span of 15 bases. Germline CDR1 and CDR2: SQVTM and ANQGSEA. The length of the CDR3 is 14 residues.

The chain employs TRBV5-6 and TRBJ1-6; TRBD1 might be the D (5 bases). CDR1 SGHDT and CDR2 YYEEEE come from the germline V gene. The CDR3 is 15 residues long. V was trimmed by 4 bases and J by 10 bases, leaving 18 bases between them. As DNA, the CDR3 is TGTGCCAGCAGCCGGTACCAGGGAAATGAATCACCCCTCCACTTT. Translating gives CASSRYQGNESPLHF.

The chain uses TRBV6-6 and TRBJ1-5, with no clear D. CDR1 is MNHNY and CDR2 is SVGAGI in the germline V gene (reference sequence). The CDR3 is 13 residues long. The germline V and J ends were trimmed by 6 bases and 4 bases, with 10 bases remaining between them. The CDR3 is CASSDPPNQPQHF. In DNA, the CDR3 is TGTGCCAGCAGCGATCCTCCTAATCAGCCCCAGCATTTT.

This clone was seen only a few times. CDR3 bases: TGTGCCTGGACCTCAGTCCCTGGAAACACCATATATTTT. It translates to CAWTSVPGNTIYF. The rearrangement links TRBV30 to TRBJ1-3; no definite D call. The CDR3 runs to 13 residues. V shed 4 bases and J shed 2 bases, with 9 bases lying between them. The germline V gene encodes CDR1 GTSNPN and CDR2 SVGIG (reference sequence).

This clone showed up just a few times. The gene calls are TRBV30 and TRBJ2-7; 9 bases line up with TRBD1. Trimming cost V 3 bases and J 2 bases; bases outside gene matches: 5. The germline gives CDR1 GTSNPN, CDR2 SVGIG (reference sequence). The length of the CDR3 is 14 residues. This CDR3 reads CAWRVTGGPYEQYF. The CDR3 DNA sequence: TGTGCCTGGAGGGTGACAGGGGGTCCCTACGAGCAGTACTTC.

This chain joins TRBV2 and TRBJ1-2, with 9 nucleotides matching TRBD1. This CDR3 has 13 residues. Per germline, CDR1 SNHLY and CDR2 FYNNEI. V was pared by 8 bases and J by 5 bases, with 6 bases of the junction left unmatched. The CDR3 sequence: CASENDRGYGYTF. CDR3 DNA: TGTGCCAGCGAGAATGACAGGGGGTATGGCTACACCTTC.